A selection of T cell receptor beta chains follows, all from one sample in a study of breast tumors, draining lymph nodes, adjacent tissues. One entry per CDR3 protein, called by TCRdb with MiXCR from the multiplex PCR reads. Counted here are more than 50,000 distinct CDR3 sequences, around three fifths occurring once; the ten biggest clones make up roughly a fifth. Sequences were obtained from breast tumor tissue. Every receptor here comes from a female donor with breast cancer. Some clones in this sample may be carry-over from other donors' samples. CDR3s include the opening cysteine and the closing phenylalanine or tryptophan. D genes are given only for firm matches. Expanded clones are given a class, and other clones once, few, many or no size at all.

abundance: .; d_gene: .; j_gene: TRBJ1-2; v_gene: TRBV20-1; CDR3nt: TGCAGTGCGAGGACAGTGATTGACTATGGCTACACCTTC; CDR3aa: CSARTVIDYGYTF
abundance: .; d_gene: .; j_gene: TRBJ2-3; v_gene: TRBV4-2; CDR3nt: TGTGCCAGCAGCCAAGAGGCGCCCCCGCGCACAGATACGCAGTATTTT; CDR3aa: CASSQEAPPRTDTQYF
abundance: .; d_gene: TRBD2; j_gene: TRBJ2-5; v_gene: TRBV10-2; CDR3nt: TGCGCCAGCAGCGGGACTAGTGGGAGGGTCCGGGGGACCCAGTACTTC; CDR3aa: CASSGTSGRVRGTQYF
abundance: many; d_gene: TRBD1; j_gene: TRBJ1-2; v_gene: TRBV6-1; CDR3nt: TGTGCCAGCAGTGAGGGACAGGCCATCTATGGCTACACCTTC; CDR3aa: CASSEGQAIYGYTF
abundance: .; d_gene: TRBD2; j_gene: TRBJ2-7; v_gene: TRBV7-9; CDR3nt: TGTGCCAGCAGCGGACTAGCGGGGGGGGGCGAGCAGTACTTC; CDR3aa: CASSGLAGGGEQYF
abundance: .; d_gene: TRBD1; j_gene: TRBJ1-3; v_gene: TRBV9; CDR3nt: TGTGCCAGCTCCGACAGGGTGGGAAACACCATATATTTT; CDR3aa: CASSDRVGNTIYF
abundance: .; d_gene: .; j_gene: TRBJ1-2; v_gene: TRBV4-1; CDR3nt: TGCGCCAGCAGCCAAGATAATCCTACGGTCGCTCGCTATGGCTACACCTTC; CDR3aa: CASSQDNPTVARYGYTF
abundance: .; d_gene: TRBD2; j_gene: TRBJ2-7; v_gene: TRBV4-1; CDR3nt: TGCGCCAGCAGCCAAGATCCACCGGGACTAGCGGGAGTCGAGCAGTACTTC; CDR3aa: CASSQDPPGLAGVEQYF
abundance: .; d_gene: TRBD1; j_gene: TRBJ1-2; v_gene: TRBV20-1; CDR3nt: TGCAGTGCCCCGGGGGACAGGGGTTCAACAGCTAACTATGGCTACACCTTC; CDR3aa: CSAPGDRGSTANYGYTF
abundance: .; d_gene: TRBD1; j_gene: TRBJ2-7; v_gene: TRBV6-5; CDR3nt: TGTGCCAGCACCAGAGGGACAGGGGTCAACGAGCAGTACTTC; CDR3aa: CASTRGTGVNEQYF
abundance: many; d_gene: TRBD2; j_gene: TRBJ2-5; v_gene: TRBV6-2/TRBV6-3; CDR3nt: TGTGCCAGCACCAATCCAATGACTAGCGGGAGGATGGAGACCCAGTACTTC; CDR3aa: CASTNPMTSGRMETQYF
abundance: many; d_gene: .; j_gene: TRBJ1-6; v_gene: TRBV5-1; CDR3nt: TGCGCCAGCAGCGTAACCGGGACACCAAATTCACCCCTCCACTTT; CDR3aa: CASSVTGTPNSPLHF
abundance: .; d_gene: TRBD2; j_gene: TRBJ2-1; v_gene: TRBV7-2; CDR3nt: TGTGCCAGCAGCCCCCAGATTTTTAGCGGGGGGGCCATCAATGAGCAGTTCTTC; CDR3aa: CASSPQIFSGGAINEQFF
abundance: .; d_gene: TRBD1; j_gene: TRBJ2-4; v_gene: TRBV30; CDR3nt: TGTGCCTGGAGCCACCCTCCGGGACAGCCCAAAAACATTCAGTACTTC; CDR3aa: CAWSHPPGQPKNIQYF
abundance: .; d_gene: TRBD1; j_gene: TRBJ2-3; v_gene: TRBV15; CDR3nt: TGTGCCACCTCGGGACAGGGCACAGATACGCAGTATTTT; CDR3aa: CATSGQGTDTQYF
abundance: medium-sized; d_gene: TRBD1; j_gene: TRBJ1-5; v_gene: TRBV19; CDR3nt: TGTGCCAGTAGTTCGGACAGGGTCCGGCCCCAGCATTTT; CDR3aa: CASSSDRVRPQHF
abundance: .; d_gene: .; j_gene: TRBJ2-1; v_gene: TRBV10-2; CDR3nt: TGCGCCACTGACGACAGAGGCGGGTCTTACAATGAGCAGTTCTTC; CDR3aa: CATDDRGGSYNEQFF
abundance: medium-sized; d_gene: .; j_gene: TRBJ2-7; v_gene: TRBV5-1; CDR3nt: TGCGCCAGCAGCTTGGCGGGCGGGATAAGCTCCTACGAGCAGTACTTC; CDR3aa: CASSLAGGISSYEQYF
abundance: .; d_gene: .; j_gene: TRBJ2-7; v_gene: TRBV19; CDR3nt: TGTGCCAGTAGTACGGGGCAGGTTCAATACGAGCAGTACTTC; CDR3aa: CASSTGQVQYEQYF
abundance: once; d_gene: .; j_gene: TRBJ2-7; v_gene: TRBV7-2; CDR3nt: TGTGCCAGCAGCCTGCAGAACACCGGGGAGCTGACCTACGAGCAGTACTTC; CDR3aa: CASSLQNTGELTYEQYF
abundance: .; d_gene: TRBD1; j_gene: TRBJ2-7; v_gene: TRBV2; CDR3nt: TGTGCCAGCAGTGCCACCGGGACAGGTCCTCGCGAGCAGTACTTC; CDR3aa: CASSATGTGPREQYF
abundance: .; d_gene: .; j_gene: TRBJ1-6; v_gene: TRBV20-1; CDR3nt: TGCAGTGCTTGGGAACAGTCTAATAATTCACCCCTCCACTTT; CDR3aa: CSAWEQSNNSPLHF
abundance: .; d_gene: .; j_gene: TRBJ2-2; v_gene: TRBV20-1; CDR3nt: TGCAGTGCTAGAGATGCCGGGACGCAAACGAACACCGGGGAGCTGTTTTTT; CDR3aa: CSARDAGTQTNTGELFF
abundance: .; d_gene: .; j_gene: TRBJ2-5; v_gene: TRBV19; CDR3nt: TGTGCCAGTAGTCCCCCTCCCCCCCGACAGACCCAGTACTTC; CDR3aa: CASSPPPPRQTQYF
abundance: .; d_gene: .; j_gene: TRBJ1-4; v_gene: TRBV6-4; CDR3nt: TGTGCCAGCAGTGACGAGCGGGGGTGGGACGAAAAACTGTTTTTT; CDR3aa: CASSDERGWDEKLFF
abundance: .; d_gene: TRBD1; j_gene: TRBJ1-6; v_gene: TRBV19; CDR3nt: TGTGCCAGTAGGGGGACAGTCGATAATTCACCCCTCCACTTT; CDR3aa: CASRGTVDNSPLHF
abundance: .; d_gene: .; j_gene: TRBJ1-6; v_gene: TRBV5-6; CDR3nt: TGTGCCAGCAGCTTGGAGGGCGGGAGAGCTTCACCCCTCCACTTT; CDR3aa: CASSLEGGRASPLHF
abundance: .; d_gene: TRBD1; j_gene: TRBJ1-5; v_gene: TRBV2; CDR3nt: TGTGCCAGCAGTAGGGACAGGGACGGTCAGCCCCAGCATTTT; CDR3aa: CASSRDRDGQPQHF
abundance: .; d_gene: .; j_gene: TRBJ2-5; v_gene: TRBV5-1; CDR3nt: TGCGCCAGCAGCCCTACCTTGGAGACCCAGCCCTTC; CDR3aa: CASSPTLETQPF
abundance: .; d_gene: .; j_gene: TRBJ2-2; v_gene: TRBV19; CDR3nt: TGTGCCAGTAGAACCGGGGAGCTGTTTTTT; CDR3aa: CASRTGELFF
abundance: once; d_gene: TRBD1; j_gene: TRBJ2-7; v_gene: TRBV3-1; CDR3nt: TGTGCCAGCAGCTCACCGGGACAGGGGTACGAGCAGTACTTC; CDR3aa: CASSSPGQGYEQYF